This is a list of T cell receptor beta chains from one sample in a study of T cells in Graves' hyperthyroidism and ophthalmopathy. TCRdb processed the multiplex PCR reads anew with MiXCR; each CDR3 protein has one entry. This table holds more than 300,000 distinct CDR3 sequences, about 18% found once. Sequences were obtained from blood. The receptors come from a man aged 18 to 35 with Graves' ophthalmopathy. CDR3s include the opening cysteine and the closing phenylalanine or tryptophan. The D gene is left open where the match is weak. Clone size is not always given. Where it is, it says once, few, many or a class for expanded clones.

clone size	V gene	D gene	J gene	CDR3 DNA	CDR3 protein
.	TRBV18	TRBD1	TRBJ2-1	TGTGCCAGCTCACCACCGACAGGGGTGTACAATGAGCAGTTCTTC	CASSPPTGVYNEQFF
.	TRBV19	TRBD1	TRBJ1-5	TGTGCCAGTAGGAACAGGGGGTCAAACAATCAGCCCCAGCATTTT	CASRNRGSNNQPQHF
many	TRBV6-5	.	TRBJ1-1	TGTGCCAGCAGTTACGGTACAGGCGGTAACACTGAAGCTTTCTTT	CASSYGTGGNTEAFF
.	TRBV2	.	TRBJ2-1	TGTGCCAGCAGTGAAGTGGGGGGGCGGGGTGAGCAGTTCTTC	CASSEVGGRGEQFF
many	TRBV7-3	.	TRBJ2-3	TGTGCCAGCAGCTTAAGTGGGGGGACCTTCACAGATACGCAGTATTTT	CASSLSGGTFTDTQYF
many	TRBV27	TRBD2	TRBJ2-7	TGTGCCAGCAGACGACTAGCGGGGTCCTACGAGCAGTACTTC	CASRRLAGSYEQYF
many	TRBV7-8	TRBD2	TRBJ2-3	TGTGCCAGCAGCTCCCCCAGCGGGGGCAGCACAGATACGCAGTATTTT	CASSSPSGGSTDTQYF
few	TRBV5-4	.	TRBJ2-5	TGTGCCAGCAGCACGGGACCGCAACAGGAGACCCAGTACTTC	CASSTGPQQETQYF
many	TRBV6-2/TRBV6-3	.	TRBJ2-5	TGTGCCAGCAATACCGGGCCATGGGCACCTGCCCTCCAAGAGACCCAGTACTTC	CASNTGPWAPALQETQYF
few	TRBV6-2/TRBV6-3	.	TRBJ2-7	TGTGCCAGCAGTTACTCCGGTGGCAGGGGAAATCGGGAGCAGTACTTC	CASSYSGGRGNREQYF
.	TRBV2	TRBD1	TRBJ1-1	TGTGCCAGCAGCTTGGTTTTGGCGGACAGGAACGCTGAAGCTTTCTTT	CASSLVLADRNAEAFF
many	TRBV12-3/TRBV12-4	.	TRBJ2-1	TGTGCCAGCACCACGACACAGTACAATGAGCAGTTCTTC	CASTTTQYNEQFF
few	TRBV9	TRBD1	TRBJ2-5	TGTGCCAGCAGCATCTGGACAGGGGGATGGCAAGAGACCCAGTACTTC	CASSIWTGGWQETQYF
.	TRBV15	.	TRBJ2-6	TGTGCCACCAGCAGAGATAGGGACGGGGCCAACGTCCTGACTTTC	CATSRDRDGANVLTF
.	TRBV20-1	.	TRBJ1-5	TGCAGTGCCCTATCGGGGGCGGGTCAGCCCCAGCATTTT	CSALSGAGQPQHF
.	TRBV2	.	TRBJ1-1	TGTGCCAGCAAACGCGACGGCGGCGGGGGGCTTGAAGCTTTCTTT	CASKRDGGGGLEAFF
.	TRBV11-2	TRBD2	TRBJ2-1	TGTGCCAGCAGCTTAAGGACTAGCGGGAGATACGGCAATGAGCAGTTCTTC	CASSLRTSGRYGNEQFF
many	TRBV9	.	TRBJ1-2	TGTGCCAGCAGTGTCGACGGTAACTATGGCTACACCTTC	CASSVDGNYGYTF
many	TRBV12-3/TRBV12-4	.	TRBJ2-7	TGTGCCAGCAGTTTCGGGGGGCCCGTCTCCTACGAGCAGTACTTC	CASSFGGPVSYEQYF
.	TRBV5-1	.	TRBJ1-6	TGCGCCAGCACCTATTCACCCCTCCACTTT	CASTYSPLHF
.	TRBV7-9	TRBD2	TRBJ2-3	TGTGCCAGCAGTCGGGACTCTAGCGGGGGGCGGGGAGATACGCAGTATTTT	CASSRDSSGGRGDTQYF
many	TRBV27	TRBD1	TRBJ2-2	TGTGCCAGCAGTTTCCGGGACAGGGGATACACCGGGGAGCTGTTTTTT	CASSFRDRGYTGELFF
many	TRBV11-2	.	TRBJ1-4	TGTGCCAGCAGCTTTAGCGGGGCTTCTAATGAAAAACTGTTTTTT	CASSFSGASNEKLFF
many	TRBV20-1	.	TRBJ1-6	TGCAGTGCTTGCAGGGTAGGCTCACCCCTCCACTTT	CSACRVGSPLHF
many	TRBV5-8	TRBD1	TRBJ1-1	TGTGCCAGCAGCGGAGACAGGGGGAGTGAAGCTTTCTTT	CASSGDRGSEAFF
many	TRBV24-1	.	TRBJ2-5	TGTGCCACCAGCAGTGAGGAGACCCAGTACTTC	CATSSEETQYF
many	TRBV27	.	TRBJ1-1	TGTGCCAGCAGCCCACGGGGGGGCGGAAACACTGAAGCTTTCTTT	CASSPRGGGNTEAFF
.	TRBV7-9	.	TRBJ1-1	TGTGCCTGCCGGAGGGCCACTGAAGCTTTCTTT	CACRRATEAFF
few	TRBV6-1	TRBD2	TRBJ2-2	TGTGCCAGGGGGGGGATTTTGAACACCGGGGAGCTGTTTTTT	CARGGILNTGELFF
.	TRBV6-1	.	TRBJ2-1	TGTGCCAGCAGCCCCCCCCAGGGTAGGAATGAGCAGTTCTTC	CASSPPQGRNEQFF
.	TRBV7-9	.	TRBJ1-4	TGTGCCAGCAGCTCCCTGGCTAATGAAAAACTGTTTTTT	CASSSLANEKLFF
few	TRBV4-1	TRBD1	TRBJ2-2	TGCGCCAGCAGCCCCCAGGGGGGACAGGGGGTTGAGGGCACCGGGGAGCTGTTTTTT	CASSPQGGQGVEGTGELFF
.	TRBV6-1	.	TRBJ1-3	TGTGCCAGCAGGAGCGCGGGGCCGTCGAAAGGAAACACCATATATTTT	CASRSAGPSKGNTIYF
many	TRBV12-3/TRBV12-4	.	TRBJ1-5	TGTGCCAGCAGTCTTAACGAGGGTCAGCCCCAGCATTTT	CASSLNEGQPQHF
many	TRBV7-2	.	TRBJ1-2	TGTGCCAGCAGCCACTCGGGCAGCTACTATGGCTACACCTTC	CASSHSGSYYGYTF
many	TRBV28	.	TRBJ2-4	TGTGCCAGCAGTTGGGGGCACATTCAGTACTTC	CASSWGHIQYF
.	TRBV9	.	TRBJ2-2	TGTGCCAGCAGCCCCCTGGGACAAAACACCGGGGAGCTGTTTTTT	CASSPLGQNTGELFF
many	TRBV5-1	.	TRBJ1-6	TGCGCCAGCAGCTTGGCCAGCAGGTCACCCCTCCACTTT	CASSLASRSPLHF
.	TRBV6-1	TRBD2	TRBJ2-5	TGTGCCAGCAGGATGACTAGCGCGGGGGAGACCCAGTACTTC	CASRMTSAGETQYF
once	TRBV20-1	TRBD1	TRBJ2-1	TGCAGTGCTAGAGATCTTAACAGGGGTATGAATGAGCAGTTCTTC	CSARDLNRGMNEQFF
.	TRBV12-3/TRBV12-4	.	TRBJ2-3	TGTGCCAGCAGCCAAGATGAGGGAGATACGCAGTATTTT	CASSQDEGDTQYF
few	TRBV3-1	TRBD1	TRBJ1-2	TGTGCCAGCAGCCGCTTCCTCCGGGACAGGGGAGATGGACACTATGGCTACACCTTC	CASSRFLRDRGDGHYGYTF